The 8 T cell receptor beta chains below all came from one sample that was sequenced in a study of T cells after yellow fever vaccination. In TCRdb, the 5' RACE reads were re-called with MiXCR into one record per CDR3 protein. Of some 80,000 distinct CDR3 sequences in the sample, 13% were seen once. Here the sequenced sample was CD8+ T cells not binding an NS4B(214-222) dextramer, sorted from PBMCs, taken 21 days after the first yellow fever vaccination. The receptors derive from a man between 18 and 29 years old who received the YFV17D yellow fever vaccine.

V and J are TRBV7-9 and TRBJ2-5; D is uncertain. Germline loops: CDR1 SEHNR, CDR2 FQNEAQ (reference sequence). CDR3 length: 14 amino acids. V shed 7 bases and J shed 4 bases, with 16 bases lying between them. The CDR3 DNA reads TGTGCCAGCACCCCACGTGGGGATATAGAGACCCAGTACTTC. Its protein is CASTPRGDIETQYF.

Only one count was recorded for this clonotype. The germline gene is not matched at one end of the junction; a read error may be the cause. The chain carries TRBV4-2 and TRBJ2-1; D is ambiguous. Germline CDR1 is LGHNA and CDR2 is YNFKEQ. This CDR3 spans 14 amino acids. The CDR3 here is CAISPGLRHNEQFF. In nucleotides, the CDR3 is TGTGCCATCAGCCCCGGGCTCCGGCACAATGAGCAGTTCTTC.

The chain uses TRBV6-1 and TRBJ2-1; TRBD1 aligns across 8 bases. Germline V gives CDR1 MNHNS, CDR2 SASEGT. CDR3 length: 14 residues. V lost 6 bases to trimming and J lost 5 bases; unmatched junction nucleotides: 6. CDR3 sequence: CASSLTQGDNEQFF. Here the CDR3 DNA reads TGTGCCAGCAGCCTGACACAGGGGGACAATGAGCAGTTCTTC.

On this clonotype itself: No conserved phenylalanine or tryptophan is present at the end of the CDR3, so a read error is the likely explanation. The CDR3 nucleotides read TGTGCCAGCAGTGAAAGAGGGGGGGCCAGGACAGATACGCAGTATTCT. It is translated as CASSERGGARTDTQYS. The V and J genes are TRBV2 and TRBJ2-3, with D perhaps matching TRBD2 (7 bases). Trimming left V 2 bases short and J 3 bases short, with 15 bases between. Germline assignment: CDR1 SNHLY and CDR2 FYNNEI. This CDR3 region has 16 residues.

The chain uses TRBV4-1 and TRBJ1-2; no clear D. V lost 1 base and J 7 bases, leaving 10 bases between the germline ends. Germline CDR1 MGHRA, CDR2 YSYEKL. The CDR3 consists of 13 residues. The CDR3 sequence is CASSQVGNGGYTF. DNA of the CDR3: TGCGCCAGCAGCCAAGTAGGGAATGGTGGCTACACCTTC.

The J gene is TRBJ1-2, the V gene TRBV5-4; D is unclear. This CDR3 is built from 14 residues. V was cut by 0 bases and J by 4 bases, with 10 bases left in between. Germline CDR1 reads SGHNT; CDR2 reads YYREEE (reference sequence). The CDR3 region is CASSLGTALYGYTF. The CDR3 coding sequence is TGTGCCAGCAGCTTGGGGACTGCCCTCTATGGCTACACCTTC.

This sequence joins TRBV6-5 and TRBJ1-1; unclear D gene. Looked up from germline, CDR1 is MNHEY and CDR2 is SVGAGI. The CDR3 spans 14 residues. The V end was cut by 3 bases, the J end by 5 bases, with 13 bases between. The CDR3 loop is CASSYLGWGTEAFF. The CDR3 coding sequence is TGTGCCAGCAGTTATTTGGGTTGGGGAACTGAAGCTTTCTTT.

V and J are TRBV19 and TRBJ1-5; the match to TRBD1 covers 8 bases. The ends lost 5 bases at V and 6 bases at J; junction bases unmatched: 3. The CDR3 contains 13 residues. Germline values: CDR1 LNHDA, CDR2 SQIVND (reference sequence). The CDR3 DNA sequence: TGTGCCAGTAGTGTCACAGGGGGTCAGCCCCAGCATTTT. Protein product: CASSVTGGQPQHF.